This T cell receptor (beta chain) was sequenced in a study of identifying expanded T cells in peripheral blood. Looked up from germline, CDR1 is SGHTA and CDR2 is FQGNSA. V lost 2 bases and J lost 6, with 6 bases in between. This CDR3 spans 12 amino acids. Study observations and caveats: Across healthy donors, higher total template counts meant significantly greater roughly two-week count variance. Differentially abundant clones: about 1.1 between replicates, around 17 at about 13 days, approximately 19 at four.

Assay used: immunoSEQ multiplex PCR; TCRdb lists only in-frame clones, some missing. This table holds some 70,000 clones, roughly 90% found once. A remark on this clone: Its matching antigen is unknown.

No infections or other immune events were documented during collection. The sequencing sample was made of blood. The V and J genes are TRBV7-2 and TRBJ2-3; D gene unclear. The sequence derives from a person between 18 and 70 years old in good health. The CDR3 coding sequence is TGTGCCAGCAGCTTACGGGTGGATACGCAGTATTTT. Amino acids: CASSLRVDTQYF.